The source of this TCR beta chain is a study of blood T cell repertoires in COVID-19 (TCRdb year 2020). Background for the entire study: Samples from collaborators originated in the United States, Italy and Spain and spanned both the acute and convalescent phases of COVID-19. Nearly every sample came with metadata listing a de-identified subject ID, COVID-19 status, age in years and sex. The repertoires were made available in a free public database intended to serve as a resource for research on the immune response to SARS-CoV-2. The dataset comprised deeply sampled blood TCRbeta repertoires from subjects exposed to, actively infected with, or recovered from COVID-19. The material from the prospective study consisted of cDNA or gDNA derived from T cells, B-cell-depleted T cells, or PBMCs. Where available, HLA class I and class II types were obtained from metadata supplied by the sample provider rather than from assay-based typing. The samples were drawn from two sources: the first 160 participants of the ongoing ImmuneRACE study, and 1,200 or so subjects contributed by 6 global collaborators. The study at large found these results: Clinical and demographic metadata were provided uncurated, with the amount varying by source and participant.

Note on this clone: The clone's antigen remains unknown. It has no much larger one-base neighbor in the sample; base qualities were not kept.

CDR1 and CDR2, per the germline V gene, are KGHDR and SFDVKD. The CDR3 has 13 amino acids, counting the end cysteine and phenylalanine. Of the read, only the CDR3 DNA is kept; its 39 bases are in frame from base 1. Deletion took 4 bases off V and 8 bases off J, with a span of 13 bases between the germline ends. TCRbeta CDR3 regions were amplified from genomic DNA using the immunoSEQ Assay, a bias-controlled multiplex PCR. In the original analysis: Within the assay, amplification of reference gene primers was used to estimate how many nucleated cells each sample contained. To quantify the absolute abundance of each unique TCRbeta CDR3 rearrangement, sequence reads were collapsed and filtered. Productive Simpson clonality was computed per sample as the square root of Simpson's diversity index over productive rearrangements. This immuneACCESS table, as held by TCRdb, lists in-frame sequences with V and J called but not all clones. Of the missing ones, under half trace to an unresolved V gene in checked studies; the others have no known cause. Clone size and V and J calls were adopted from that table, with D and trimming inferred from the DNA. This sample gives some 670,000 clones in total; approximately 90% of them show up just once. Of the sample, under 0.3% falls within the top ten clones.

The collaborating institutions used their own protocols to collect whole blood in K2EDTA tubes. For TCRbeta analysis, collaborators shipped samples as frozen whole blood, isolated PBMCs, or DNA extracted from either of those sample types. Specimen: peripheral blood. This TCR came from a young woman with acute or convalescent COVID-19. The rearranged chain carries TRBV24-1 and TRBJ1-2, and possibly TRBD1, on 5 matching bases. The DNA sequence follows: TGTGCCACCAGTGAGTCCGACAGCTGGGGCTACACCTTC. Translation gives CATSESDSWGYTF.